The clone carrying this T cell receptor beta chain was seen a single time. The antigen is not known. PCR used 60 Vbeta primers and 13 Jbeta primers. Sequenced by immunoSEQ multiplex PCR; TCRdb stores in-frame clones only, minus some. The table has about 130,000 clones, roughly 78% seen once; the top ten hold approximately 10%. This sample is drawn from a study of cytomegalovirus exposure and HLA in healthy donors. Study-wide results and caveats: A later analysis showed TCR association rates differing by HLA locus, peaking at DRB1 and lowest at HLA-C.

With 3 bases removed from V and 7 bases from J, the gap between germline ends came to 13 bases. CDR1 MNHNS and CDR2 SASEGT come from the germline V gene. There are 15 residues in the CDR3. The V call is TRBV6-1, the J call TRBJ1-6, with D uncertain. The sequence derives from a man aged 25-45 years in good health and CMV-seropositive. Sequences were obtained from PBMCs. This CDR3 is CASSDVQPGNSPLHF. The CDR3 DNA is TGTGCCAGCAGTGATGTGCAACCGGGGAATTCACCCCTCCACTTT.